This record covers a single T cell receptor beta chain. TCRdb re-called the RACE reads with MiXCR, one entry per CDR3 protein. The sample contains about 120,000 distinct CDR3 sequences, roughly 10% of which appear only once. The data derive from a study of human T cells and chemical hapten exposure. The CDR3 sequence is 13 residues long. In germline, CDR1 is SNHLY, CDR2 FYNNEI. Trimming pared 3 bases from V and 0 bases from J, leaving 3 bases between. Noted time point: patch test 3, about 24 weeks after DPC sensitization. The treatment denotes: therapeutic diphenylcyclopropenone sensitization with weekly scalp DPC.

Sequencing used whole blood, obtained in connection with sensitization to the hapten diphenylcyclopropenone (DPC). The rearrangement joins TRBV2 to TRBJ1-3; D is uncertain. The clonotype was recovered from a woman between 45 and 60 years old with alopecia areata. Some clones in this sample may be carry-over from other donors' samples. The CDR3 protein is CASSESSGNTIYF. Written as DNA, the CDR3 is TGTGCCAGCAGTGAGAGCTCTGGAAACACCATATATTTT.